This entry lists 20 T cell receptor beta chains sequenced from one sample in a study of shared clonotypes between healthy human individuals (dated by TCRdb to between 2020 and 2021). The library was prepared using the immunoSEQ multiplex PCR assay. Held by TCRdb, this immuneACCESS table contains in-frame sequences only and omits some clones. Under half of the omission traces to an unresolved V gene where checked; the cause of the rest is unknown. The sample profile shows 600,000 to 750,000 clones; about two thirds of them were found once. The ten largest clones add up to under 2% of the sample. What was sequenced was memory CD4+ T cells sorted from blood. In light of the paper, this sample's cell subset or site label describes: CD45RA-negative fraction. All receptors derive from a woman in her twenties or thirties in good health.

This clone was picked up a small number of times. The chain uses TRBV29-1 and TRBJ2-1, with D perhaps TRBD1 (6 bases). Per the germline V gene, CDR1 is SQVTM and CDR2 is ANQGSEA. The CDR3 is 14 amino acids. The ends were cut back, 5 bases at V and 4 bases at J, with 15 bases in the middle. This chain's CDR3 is CSVNHRDKYNEQFF. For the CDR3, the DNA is TGCAGCGTTAATCATCGGGACAAATACAATGAGCAGTTCTTC.

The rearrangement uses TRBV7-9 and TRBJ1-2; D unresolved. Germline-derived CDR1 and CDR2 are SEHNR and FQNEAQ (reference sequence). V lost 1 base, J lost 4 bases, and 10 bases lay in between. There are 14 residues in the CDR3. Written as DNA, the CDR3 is TGTGCCAGCAGCTTAGAAGTATGGACCTATGGCTACACCTTC. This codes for CASSLEVWTYGYTF.

The CDR3 nucleotides are TGCGCCAGCAGTGCCTCGACTGACGTGGGGCAGTTCTTC. This gives the protein CASSASTDVGQFF. The chain links TRBV10-1 to TRBJ2-1, with D uncertain. CDR1 WNHNN and CDR2 SYGVQD come from the germline V gene (reference sequence). This CDR3 region has 13 residues. Trimming removed 4 bases at V and 12 bases at J, with 16 bases between.

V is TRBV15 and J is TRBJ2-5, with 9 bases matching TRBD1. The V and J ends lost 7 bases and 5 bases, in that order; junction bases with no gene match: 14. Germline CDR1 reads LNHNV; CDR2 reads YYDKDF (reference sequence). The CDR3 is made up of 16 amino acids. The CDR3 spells CATTLGQGKVWETQYF. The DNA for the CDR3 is TGTGCCACCACCCTAGGACAGGGGAAGGTCTGGGAGACCCAGTACTTC.

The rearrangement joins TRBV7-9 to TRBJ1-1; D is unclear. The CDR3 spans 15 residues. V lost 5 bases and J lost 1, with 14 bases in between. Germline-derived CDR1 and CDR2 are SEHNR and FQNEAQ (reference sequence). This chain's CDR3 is CASSAMAFENTEAFF. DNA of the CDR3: TGTGCCAGCAGCGCCATGGCTTTTGAGAACACTGAAGCTTTCTTT.

CDR3 sequence reads: CASSRIDNEQFF. For the CDR3, the DNA is TGTGCCAGCAGCCGCATAGACAATGAGCAGTTCTTC. J is TRBJ2-1 and V is TRBV7-9; D remains unclear. Trimming cost V 5 bases and J 5 bases, with 7 bases left between them. The CDR3 length is 12 residues. Germline V gene data show CDR1 as SEHNR and CDR2 as FQNEAQ (reference sequence).

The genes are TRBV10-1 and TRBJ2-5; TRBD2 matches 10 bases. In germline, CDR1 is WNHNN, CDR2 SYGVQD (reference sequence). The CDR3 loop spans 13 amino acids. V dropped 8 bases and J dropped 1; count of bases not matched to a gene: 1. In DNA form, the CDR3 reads TGCGCCAGCTCTAGCGGGAGCCAAGAGACCCAGTACTTC. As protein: CASSSGSQETQYF.

The CDR3 reads CASSLIGAQVGEQYF. For the CDR3, the DNA is TGTGCCAGCAGCTTGATTGGGGCGCAGGTCGGAGAGCAGTACTTC. The rearrangement links TRBV5-4 to TRBJ2-7; maybe TRBD1 (5 bases). This CDR3 is 15 amino acids long. Trimming stripped 1 base from V and 7 bases from J, with 18 bases between. CDR1 SGHNT and CDR2 YYREEE come from the germline V gene (reference sequence). The full variable domain, completed using reference TRBV5-4 and TRBJ2-7, is ETGVTQSPTHLIKTRGQQVTLRCSSQSGHNTVSWYQQALGQGPQFIFQYYREEENGRGNFPPRFSGLQFPNYSSELNVNALELDDSALYLCASSLIGAQVGEQYFGPGTRLTVT.

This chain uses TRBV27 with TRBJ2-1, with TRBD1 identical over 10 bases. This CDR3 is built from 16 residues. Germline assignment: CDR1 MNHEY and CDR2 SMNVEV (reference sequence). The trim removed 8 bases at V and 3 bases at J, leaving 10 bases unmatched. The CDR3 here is CASQWTGTGVYNEQFF. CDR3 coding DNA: TGTGCCAGCCAATGGACCGGGACAGGGGTCTACAATGAGCAGTTCTTC.

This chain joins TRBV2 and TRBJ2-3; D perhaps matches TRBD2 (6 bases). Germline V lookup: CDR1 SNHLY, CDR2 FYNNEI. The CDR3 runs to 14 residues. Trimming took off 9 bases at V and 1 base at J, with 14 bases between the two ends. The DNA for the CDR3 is TGTGCCAGTGTTCCGGGGGTCCGCACAGATACGCAGTATTTT. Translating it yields CASVPGVRTDTQYF.

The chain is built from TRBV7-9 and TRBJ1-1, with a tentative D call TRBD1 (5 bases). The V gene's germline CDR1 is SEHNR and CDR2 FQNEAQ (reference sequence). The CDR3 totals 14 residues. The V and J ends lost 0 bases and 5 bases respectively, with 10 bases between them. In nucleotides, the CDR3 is TGTGCCAGCAGCTTAGCGGGGGAGGGGACTGAAGCTTTCTTT. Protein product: CASSLAGEGTEAFF.

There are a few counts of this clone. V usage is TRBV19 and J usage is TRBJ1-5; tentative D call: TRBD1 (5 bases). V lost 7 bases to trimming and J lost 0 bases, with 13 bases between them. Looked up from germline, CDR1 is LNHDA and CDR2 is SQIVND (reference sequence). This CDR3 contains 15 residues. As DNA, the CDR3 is TGTGCCAGTAATCCACGGGGGTATAGCAATCAGCCCCAGCATTTT. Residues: CASNPRGYSNQPQHF.

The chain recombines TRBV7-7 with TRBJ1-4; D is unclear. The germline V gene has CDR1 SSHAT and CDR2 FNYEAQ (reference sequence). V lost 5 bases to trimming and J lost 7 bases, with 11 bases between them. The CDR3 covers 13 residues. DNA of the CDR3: TGTGCCAGCAGCCCCGGGCCTACTGAAAAACTGTTTTTT. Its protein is CASSPGPTEKLFF.

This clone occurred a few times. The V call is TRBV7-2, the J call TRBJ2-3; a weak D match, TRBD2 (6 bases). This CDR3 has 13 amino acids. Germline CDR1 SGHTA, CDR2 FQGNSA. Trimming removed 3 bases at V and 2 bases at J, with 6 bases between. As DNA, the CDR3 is TGTGCCAGCAGCTTGCGGGACACAGATACGCAGTATTTT. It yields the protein CASSLRDTDTQYF.

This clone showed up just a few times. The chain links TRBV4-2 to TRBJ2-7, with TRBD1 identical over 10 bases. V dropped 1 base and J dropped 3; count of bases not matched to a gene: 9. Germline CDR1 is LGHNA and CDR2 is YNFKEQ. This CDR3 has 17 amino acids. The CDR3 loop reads CASSQASGQGGDYEQYF. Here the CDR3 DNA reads TGTGCCAGCAGCCAAGCGTCTGGACAGGGGGGGGACTACGAGCAGTACTTC.

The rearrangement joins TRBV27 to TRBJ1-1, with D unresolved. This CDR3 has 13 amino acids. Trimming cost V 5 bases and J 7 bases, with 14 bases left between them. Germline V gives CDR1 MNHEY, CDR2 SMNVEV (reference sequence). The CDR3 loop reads CASSISHRNEAFF. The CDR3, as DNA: TGTGCCAGCAGTATTTCGCACAGAAATGAAGCTTTCTTT.

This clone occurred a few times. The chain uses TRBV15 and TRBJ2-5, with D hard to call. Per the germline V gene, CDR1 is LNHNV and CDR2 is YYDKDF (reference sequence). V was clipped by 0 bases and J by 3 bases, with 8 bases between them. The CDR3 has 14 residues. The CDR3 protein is CATSRDFQKETQYF. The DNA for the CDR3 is TGTGCCACCAGCAGAGATTTCCAGAAAGAGACCCAGTACTTC.

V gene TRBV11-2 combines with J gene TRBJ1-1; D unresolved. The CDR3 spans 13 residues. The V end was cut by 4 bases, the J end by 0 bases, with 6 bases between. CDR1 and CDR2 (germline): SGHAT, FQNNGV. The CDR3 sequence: CASSSSLNTEAFF. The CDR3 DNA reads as TGTGCCAGCAGCTCCTCGCTGAACACTGAAGCTTTCTTT.

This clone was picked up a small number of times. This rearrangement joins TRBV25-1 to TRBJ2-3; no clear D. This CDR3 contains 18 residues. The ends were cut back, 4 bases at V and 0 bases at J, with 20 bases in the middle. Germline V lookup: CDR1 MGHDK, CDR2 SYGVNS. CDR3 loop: CASSGKLNRVTSTDTQYF. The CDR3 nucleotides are TGTGCCAGCAGTGGCAAACTAAACAGAGTTACTAGCACAGATACGCAGTATTTT.

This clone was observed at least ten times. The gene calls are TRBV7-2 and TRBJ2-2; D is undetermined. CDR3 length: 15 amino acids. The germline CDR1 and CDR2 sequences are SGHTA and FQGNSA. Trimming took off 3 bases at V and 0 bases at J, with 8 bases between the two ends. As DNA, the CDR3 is TGTGCCAGCAGCTTCGTGCTATCGAACACCGGGGAGCTGTTTTTT. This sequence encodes CASSFVLSNTGELFF.